Listed below are T cell receptor beta chains from one sample, sequenced in a study of Ad26.COV2.S vaccination and SARS-CoV-2 variants. Method: immunoSEQ multiplex PCR; TCRdb's copy keeps in-frame clones and lacks some. Found here are 400,000 to 450,000 clones, roughly 90% of them singletons; the top ten hold about 12%. The source was peripheral blood, collected in a trial of Ad26.COV2.S vaccine versus placebo. These TCRs come from a person aged 18 to 65 who received the Ad26.COV2.S COVID-19 vaccine or a placebo. CDR3s include the opening cysteine and the closing phenylalanine or tryptophan. D genes are given only for firm matches. Clone size is not always given. Where it is, it says once, few, many or a class for expanded clones.

d_gene	v_gene	abundance	j_gene	CDR3nt	CDR3aa
.	TRBV30	.	TRBJ2-2	TGTGCCTGGAGTGACCCAGAAGAAGGGTGGGACGGGGAGCTGTTTTTT	CAWSDPEEGWDGELFF
.	TRBV2	.	TRBJ2-5	TGTGCCAGCAGTGGTGAGGGCGTGGTAGGAGAGACCCAGTACTTC	CASSGEGVVGETQYF
.	TRBV18	.	TRBJ1-2	TGTGCCAGCTCACTAGGACCCCTTGACTATGGCTACACCTTC	CASSLGPLDYGYTF
TRBD1	TRBV10-3	.	TRBJ2-5	TGTGCCATCAGCCTAGGACAGGGTCGAGGGCAAGAGACCCAGTACTTC	CAISLGQGRGQETQYF
.	TRBV13	once	TRBJ1-6	TGTGCCAGCAGCTTGGGACCGAATAATTCACCCCTCCACTTT	CASSLGPNNSPLHF
TRBD1	TRBV6-2/TRBV6-3	few	TRBJ1-5	TGTGCCAGCAGTAACCGACAGGGGGATTTTATTCGCAATCAGCCCCAGCATTTT	CASSNRQGDFIRNQPQHF
.	TRBV5-1	.	TRBJ1-4	TGCGCCAGCAGCTTGGCCTCAGAGACAACACTGTTTTTT	CASSLASETTLFF
.	TRBV7-9	.	TRBJ2-2	TGTGCCAGCAGCTCACAGGGTGACGGGGAGCTGTTTTTT	CASSSQGDGELFF
.	TRBV5-8	.	TRBJ1-2	TGTGCCAGCAAGCTTTTCGAATATGGCTACACCTTC	CASKLFEYGYTF
TRBD2	TRBV27	.	TRBJ2-7	TGTGCCAGCACCGCGGGGGGGAACACTTACGAGCAGTACTTC	CASTAGGNTYEQYF
.	TRBV5-1	.	TRBJ2-1	TGCGCCAGCAGCTTGGTAGGGCTGTACAATGAGCAGTTCTTC	CASSLVGLYNEQFF
.	TRBV7-2	.	TRBJ1-2	TGTGCCAGCAGCTTAATCGAATACGGGAACTATGGCTACACCTTC	CASSLIEYGNYGYTF
.	TRBV3-1/TRBV3-2	few	TRBJ1-1	TGTGCCAGCAGCGAAGCGCGTGGGGGTGAAGCTTTCTTT	CASSEARGGEAFF
.	TRBV5-1	.	TRBJ2-1	TGCGCCAGCAGCTCCGGGACTGAGCAGTTCTTC	CASSSGTEQFF
TRBD1	TRBV19	.	TRBJ1-6	TGTGCCAGTAGTCGGACAGGGGCGCCAGGTTCACCCCTCCACTTT	CASSRTGAPGSPLHF
.	TRBV7-9	.	TRBJ2-3	TGTGCCAGCAGCTTAGTTCGGCAGTCTAGCACAGATACGCAGTATTTT	CASSLVRQSSTDTQYF
TRBD1	TRBV30	once	TRBJ1-4	TGTGCCTGGAAGGGACAGCCTAATGAAAAACTGTTTTTT	CAWKGQPNEKLFF
TRBD1	TRBV5-1	.	TRBJ1-2	TGCGCCAGCAGCTCTACCGGGACAGGGTCAGGCTACACCTTC	CASSSTGTGSGYTF
.	TRBV6-2/TRBV6-3	.	TRBJ1-2	TGTGCCAGCAGTAACAGGGTTAACTATGGCTACACCTTC	CASSNRVNYGYTF
.	TRBV24-1	.	TRBJ2-3	TGTGCCACCAGTGACTTTGGCCCCACTGGGGTTACGCAGTATTTT	CATSDFGPTGVTQYF
.	TRBV12-3/TRBV12-4	.	TRBJ1-1	TGTGCCAGCAGTTTTTCGGGGAACACTGAAGCTTTCTTT	CASSFSGNTEAFF
.	TRBV5-1	.	TRBJ1-1	TGCGCCAGCAGCTTGGGCTGGCGTAACACTGAAGCTTTCTTT	CASSLGWRNTEAFF
TRBD1	TRBV11-3	.	TRBJ2-1	TGTGCCAGCAGCTCCGGGACAGGGATATACAATGAGCAGTTCTTC	CASSSGTGIYNEQFF
.	TRBV5-1	.	TRBJ2-1	TGCGCCAGCAGCTTGGGGGGGCTTAACTCCTACAATGAGCAGTTCTTC	CASSLGGLNSYNEQFF
.	TRBV24-1	.	TRBJ2-1	TGTGCCACCAGTGACCTTGGGACGTTCAAGCAGTTCTTC	CATSDLGTFKQFF
.	TRBV5-4	.	TRBJ1-2	TGTGCCAGCAGCCTGGACGGATTAGGAGGCTACACCTTC	CASSLDGLGGYTF
.	TRBV25-1	.	TRBJ2-1	TGTGCCAGCAGTGAACAAGAGGGCCAATATACTTACAATGAGCAGTTCTTC	CASSEQEGQYTYNEQFF
.	TRBV18	.	TRBJ2-3	TGTGCCAGCTCACCCCCGCAGGGGAGGTTGGCAGATACGCAGTATTTT	CASSPPQGRLADTQYF
TRBD2	TRBV7-6	.	TRBJ2-1	TGTGCCAGCAGCCCCAGACTAGCGGGAACCAATGAGCAGTTCTTC	CASSPRLAGTNEQFF
.	TRBV25-1	.	TRBJ1-6	TGTGCCAGCAAAGGGCAGCCGCATAATTCACCCCTCCACTTT	CASKGQPHNSPLHF
TRBD1	TRBV11-2	.	TRBJ2-4	TGTGCCAGCTCACAGGGGGTAGAAAACATTCAGTACTTC	CASSQGVENIQYF
TRBD2	TRBV7-9	.	TRBJ2-3	TGTGCCAGCAGCCCACCCCGGACTAGTGGCACAGATACGCAGTATTTT	CASSPPRTSGTDTQYF
.	TRBV6-2/TRBV6-3	.	TRBJ2-1	TGTGCCAGCAGTGACACCCACGCTATGGGTGAGCAGTTCTTC	CASSDTHAMGEQFF
TRBD2	TRBV28	.	TRBJ2-1	TGTGCCAGCAGTTTAGTAGCGGGAGTAATAAATGAGCAGTTCTTC	CASSLVAGVINEQFF
.	TRBV27	.	TRBJ1-6	TGTGCCAGCAGTTGGCGCGCGGACCTTGGATCACCCCTCCACTTT	CASSWRADLGSPLHF
.	TRBV9	.	TRBJ2-1	TGTGCCAGCACCTTTACCGTACGGTCCTACAATGAGCAGTTCTTC	CASTFTVRSYNEQFF
.	TRBV14	.	TRBJ2-5	TGTGCCAGCAGCCAAGATTTGCGAAAGACCCAGTACTTC	CASSQDLRKTQYF
TRBD2	TRBV5-8	.	TRBJ2-3	TGTGCCAGCAGCCAGTCCGGGACTAGCGGGAGTAGCACAGATACGCAGTATTTT	CASSQSGTSGSSTDTQYF
TRBD2	TRBV20-1	.	TRBJ2-7	TGCAGTGCTTGGGAGGGCTACGAGCAGTACTTC	CSAWEGYEQYF
TRBD2	TRBV5-1	.	TRBJ2-2	TGCGCCAGCAGCTTGGCTAGCGGGAGGGCCGGAACCGGGGAGCTGTTTTTT	CASSLASGRAGTGELFF
TRBD2	TRBV5-4	few	TRBJ2-2	TGTGCCAGCAGTTCCCAGGCTAGCGGGCGGAACACCGGGGAGCTGTTTTTT	CASSSQASGRNTGELFF
.	TRBV29-1	.	TRBJ1-4	TGCAGCGTAGATGACAGTGAAAAACTGTTTTTT	CSVDDSEKLFF
.	TRBV5-1	.	TRBJ2-3	TGCGCCAGCAGCTTGGTAATAGGACAGAGAAGCACAGATACGCAGTATTTT	CASSLVIGQRSTDTQYF
TRBD2	TRBV3-1/TRBV3-2	.	TRBJ2-1	TGTGCCAGCAGCCAATTACCCTGGACTAGCGGGAGGGAAGAGCAGTTCTTC	CASSQLPWTSGREEQFF